This entry lists 11 T cell receptor beta chains sequenced from one sample in a study of T cell responses to AZD1222 COVID-19 vaccine (dated by TCRdb to 2020 to 2022). This sample's time point label indicates: baseline before first vaccination. Preparation of the library involved the immunoSEQ multiplex PCR assay. TCRdb mirrors the immuneACCESS table, restricted to in-frame sequences. Some clones are absent from its copies; in checked studies, under half trace to an unresolved V gene, and the reason for the others is unknown. The sample has about 110,000 clones on record, about 90% of them singletons. Of the sample, roughly 6.9% falls within the top ten clones. The sample was peripheral blood, taken on day 0 of AZD1222 vaccination. Receptor source: an adult in good health.

This chain connects TRBV5-1 to TRBJ1-1; no reliable D call. CDR1 SGHRS and CDR2 YFSETQ come from the germline V gene. This CDR3 spans 15 amino acids. The germline V and J ends were trimmed by 6 bases and 1 base, with 16 bases remaining between them. The CDR3 loop is CASTSRTPGNTEAFF. DNA of the CDR3: TGCGCCAGCACCTCGCGGACCCCAGGGAACACTGAAGCTTTCTTT.

The V call is TRBV7-9, the J call TRBJ1-1, with 8 bases lining up with TRBD1. Germline V gene sequence: CDR1 SEHNR, CDR2 FQNEAQ (reference sequence). The CDR3 consists of 14 residues. V gave up 5 bases and J gave up 5 bases; unmatched junction bases: 7. CDR3 bases: TGTGCCAGCAGCGTGACAGGGGCCGGAACTGAAGCTTTCTTT. Its protein product is CASSVTGAGTEAFF.

This clone is a singleton in its sample. The chain recombines TRBV4-2 with TRBJ1-5, with TRBD1 matching 7 bases. V shed 4 bases and J 7 bases; nucleotides not matched to a gene: 10. In germline, CDR1 is LGHNA, CDR2 YNFKEQ. The CDR3 has 15 amino acids. The CDR3 sequence is CASSLSDRSDQPQHF. As DNA, the CDR3 is TGTGCCAGCAGCCTCTCGGACAGGAGTGACCAGCCCCAGCATTTT.

The chain is built from TRBV7-2 and TRBJ1-6; tentative D call: TRBD1 (5 bases). CDR1 SGHTA and CDR2 FQGNSA come from the germline V gene. The CDR3 spans 14 residues. Trimming stripped 5 bases from V and 10 bases from J, with 15 bases between. The CDR3 reads CASSRRDWGSPLHF. The DNA for the CDR3 is TGTGCCAGCAGCCGGAGGGACTGGGGGTCACCCCTCCACTTT.

The chain is built from TRBV9 and TRBJ1-2; 8 nucleotides line up with TRBD1. Germline CDR1 and CDR2: SGDLS and YYNGEE. V dropped 4 bases and J dropped 6; count of bases not matched to a gene: 8. There are 14 residues in the CDR3. In nucleotides, the CDR3 is TGTGCCAGCAGCCCCAGGACAGGGTACAATGGCTACACCTTC. Protein product: CASSPRTGYNGYTF.

This rearrangement joins TRBV4-3 to TRBJ2-7, with D possibly matching TRBD2 (5 bases). Trimming removed 0 bases from V and 0 bases from J, with 15 bases in between. The CDR3 consists of 17 residues. CDR1 LGHNA and CDR2 YSLEER come from the germline V gene. CDR3 region: CASSQEEAGLVSYEQYF. CDR3 bases: TGCGCCAGCAGCCAAGAAGAGGCCGGACTCGTCTCCTACGAGCAGTACTTC.

V usage is TRBV30 and J usage is TRBJ1-6; TRBD1 matches 7 bases. CDR1 is GTSNPN, CDR2 SVGIG, per germline (reference sequence). The junction had 11 bases not matched to a gene; V was cut back by 5 bases and J by 7 bases. This CDR3 region has 15 residues. The CDR3 sequence is CAWDRSAGGNSPLHF. Here the CDR3 DNA reads TGTGCCTGGGATCGGAGTGCAGGGGGAAATTCACCCCTCCACTTT. Looking up the rest from reference TRBV30 and TRBJ1-6 gives the full variable domain: SQTIHQWPATLVQPVGSPLSLECTVEGTSNPNLYWYRQAAGRGLQLLFYSVGIGQISSEVPQNLSASRPQDRQFILSSKKLLLSDSGFYLCAWDRSAGGNSPLHFGNGTRLTVT.

Here the CDR3 DNA reads TGCGCCAGCAGCCAAGGGGGACTAGCGGAGGGGACCCAGTACTTC. Protein sequence: CASSQGGLAEGTQYF. V is TRBV4-1 and J is TRBJ2-5; 11 bases align to TRBD2. CDR1 MGHRA and CDR2 YSYEKL come from the germline V gene. With V trimmed by 1 base and J by 7 bases, 5 bases remained unmatched. This CDR3 is 15 amino acids long.

The chain joins TRBV18 to TRBJ2-3; TRBD2 is a possible D gene (7 bases). The germline gives CDR1 KGHSH, CDR2 LQKENI. The length of the CDR3 is 15 residues. The V end lost 3 bases, the J end lost 1 base, and 11 bases lay between the germline ends. CDR3 sequence: CASSPRGGGTDTQYF. CDR3 bases: TGTGCCAGCTCACCTCGAGGGGGGGGCACAGATACGCAGTATTTT.

In DNA form, the CDR3 reads TGTGCCAGCAACTTGGACAGGGATTATGGCTACACCTTC. It encodes CASNLDRDYGYTF. This chain links TRBV7-2 with TRBJ1-2, with 8 positions matching TRBD1. The trim removed 7 bases at V and 5 bases at J, leaving 6 bases unmatched. The CDR3 loop spans 13 amino acids. CDR1 is SGHTA, CDR2 FQGNSA, per germline. Full variable domain (remainder filled in from reference TRBV7-2 and TRBJ1-2): GAGVSQSPSNKVTEKGKDVELRCDPISGHTALYWYRQSLGQGLEFLIYFQGNSAPDKSGLPSDRFSAERTGGSVSTLTIQRTQQEDSAVYLCASNLDRDYGYTFGSGTRLTVV.

The V gene is TRBV2, the J gene TRBJ1-2; 12 bases are shared with TRBD1. Trimming at V came to 11 bases and at J to 7 bases, leaving 8 bases not matched to a gene. Germline V CDR1 and CDR2: SNHLY, FYNNEI. This CDR3 spans 13 amino acids. The CDR3 nucleotides are TGTGCCTCTTGGGACAGGGGGCCCCCTGGCTACACCTTC. Protein: CASWDRGPPGYTF. The full variable domain, rest sourced from reference TRBV2 and TRBJ1-2, is EPEVTQTPSHQVTQMGQEVILRCVPISNHLYFYWYRQILGQKVEFLVSFYNNEISEKSEIFDDQFSVERPDGSNFTLKIRSTKLEDSAMYFCASWDRGPPGYTFGSGTRLTVV.